These 16 T cell receptor beta chains originate from one sample sequenced in a study of OX40 agonist ivuxolimab in advanced cancers. TCRdb keeps only in-frame clones here, not all; method: immunoSEQ multiplex PCR. The data show about 50,000 clones, 80% seen once. The input for sequencing was CD4+ or CD8+ T cells sorted from blood, taken in a trial of the OX40 agonist ivuxolimab. The receptors originated from an adult with an advanced solid tumor such as melanoma, head and neck, liver or kidney cancer.

The chain couples TRBV4-1 to TRBJ2-7, with 12 bases fitting TRBD2. The germline gives CDR1 MGHRA, CDR2 YSYEKL. V gave up 4 bases and J gave up 4 bases; unmatched junction bases: 11. There are 17 residues in the CDR3. The CDR3 is CASSPRDLAGGPYEQYF. The CDR3 bases are TGCGCCAGCAGCCCAAGGGATCTAGCGGGAGGGCCGTACGAGCAGTACTTC.

Note on this clone: The DNA is left out, because the CDR3 cannot be placed on it with certainty; the CDR3 is given as TCRdb lists it. The chain carries TRBV27 and TRBJ2-5. Inclusive of both ends, the CDR3 amounts to 15 amino acids. Germline CDR1 reads MNHEY; CDR2 reads SMNVEV (reference sequence). This CDR3 reads CASSLWRGKGETQYF.

The chain carries TRBV18 and TRBJ1-6; 7 nucleotides line up with TRBD1. Germline trimming cut 3 bases from V and 7 bases from J; bases unmatched to any gene: 0. The CDR3 contains 13 residues. In germline, CDR1 is KGHSH, CDR2 LQKENI. CDR3 coding DNA: TGTGCCAGCTCACCGACAGGGAATTCACCCCTCCACTTT. Protein product: CASSPTGNSPLHF. Based on the CDR3 plus reference TRBV18 and TRBJ1-6, the full variable domain is NAGVMQNPRHLVRRRGQEARLRCSPMKGHSHVYWYRQLPEEGLKFMVYLQKENIIDESGMPKERFSAEFPKEGPSILRIQQVVRGDSAAYFCASSPTGNSPLHFGNGTRLTVT.

The chain joins TRBV5-4 to TRBJ2-1; 9 bases align to TRBD2. The ends lost 3 bases at V and 7 bases at J; junction bases unmatched: 8. The CDR3 totals 15 residues. CDR1 is SGHNT, CDR2 YYREEE, per germline (reference sequence). CDR3 region: CASSSLAGVGNEQFF. CDR3 DNA: TGTGCCAGCAGCTCCTTAGCGGGAGTGGGGAATGAGCAGTTCTTC.

The chain is built from TRBV18 and TRBJ2-3, with a tentative D call TRBD1 (6 bases). Germline lookup yields CDR1 KGHSH and CDR2 LQKENI. Deletions cut 5 bases from V and 10 bases from J, with 10 bases between. This CDR3 contains 11 residues. The CDR3 nucleotides read TGTGCCAGCTCAACTCAGGGGCCGCAGTATTTT. Protein: CASSTQGPQYF.

The CDR3 nucleotides read TGTGCCAGCTCACCATCATCCTTGAACACTGAAGCTTTCTTT. Residues: CASSPSSLNTEAFF. The rearrangement links TRBV18 to TRBJ1-1; D is unclear. The V end was cut by 2 bases, the J end by 0 bases, with 7 bases between. This CDR3 contains 14 residues. CDR1 KGHSH and CDR2 LQKENI come from the germline V gene.

The chain carries TRBV2 and TRBJ2-3; D might be TRBD2 (5 bases). V lost 3 bases and J 0 bases, leaving 10 bases between the germline ends. The germline gives CDR1 SNHLY, CDR2 FYNNEI. The CDR3 totals 15 residues. The CDR3 protein is CASSDEAGSTDTQYF. The CDR3 DNA reads as TGTGCCAGCAGTGACGAGGCGGGTAGCACAGATACGCAGTATTTT.

This sequence joins TRBV4-3 and TRBJ1-4; D call uncertain. Between the trimmed V and J ends, which lost 4 bases and 4 bases, there was a span of 10 bases. Germline V gene sequence: CDR1 LGHNA, CDR2 YSLEER. The CDR3 consists of 14 residues. The CDR3 is CASSLFSGNEKLFF. Written as DNA, the CDR3 is TGCGCCAGCAGCCTCTTCTCGGGTAATGAAAAACTGTTTTTT.

This chain links TRBV11-2 with TRBJ2-3, with 8 nucleotides matching TRBD1. The germline V gene encodes CDR1 SGHAT and CDR2 FQNNGV. The V segment lost 0 bases and the J segment 6 bases; nucleotides outside the gene matches: 5. The CDR3 contains 15 residues. The chain's CDR3 is CASSLDGDRKDTQYF. In nucleotides, the CDR3 is TGTGCCAGCAGCTTAGATGGGGACAGGAAGGATACGCAGTATTTT.

The chain uses TRBV6-6 and TRBJ1-2, with 9 positions matching TRBD1. The junction had 4 bases not matched to a gene; V was cut back by 0 bases and J by 8 bases. Germline loops: CDR1 MNHNY, CDR2 SVGAGI (reference sequence). The CDR3 covers 14 residues. CDR3 coding DNA: TGTGCCAGCAGTTACTCAAGGACAGGGGACGGCTACACCTTC. It is translated as CASSYSRTGDGYTF.

V gene TRBV9 combines with J gene TRBJ1-5; D gene uncertain. Germline assignment: CDR1 SGDLS and CDR2 YYNGEE. Deletions cut 3 bases from V and 8 bases from J, with 15 bases between. This CDR3 contains 14 residues. The CDR3 DNA reads TGTGCCAGCAGCGCCGACTCCCGACGAGAGCCCCAGCATTTT. This encodes CASSADSRREPQHF.

This rearrangement joins TRBV6-5 to TRBJ1-5; D is undetermined. CDR3 size: 13 residues. Germline lookup yields CDR1 MNHEY and CDR2 SVGAGI. Trimming removed 6 bases from V and 2 bases from J, with 8 bases in between. The CDR3 loop is CASSPGGNQPQHF. The DNA of the CDR3 is TGTGCCAGCAGCCCCGGGGGCAATCAGCCCCAGCATTTT.

This chain joins TRBV19 and TRBJ1-2; D is ambiguous. Trimming took 7 bases from V and 2 from J, leaving 20 bases between them. Germline values: CDR1 LNHDA, CDR2 SQIVND (reference sequence). This CDR3 spans 16 amino acids. The chain's CDR3 is CASTTPPGGPNYGYTF. DNA for the CDR3: TGTGCCAGTACCACCCCCCCGGGAGGACCCAACTATGGCTACACCTTC.

This clone came up a few times. The chain links TRBV6-5 to TRBJ1-1, with D perhaps matching TRBD1 (5 bases). The V gene's germline CDR1 is MNHEY and CDR2 SVGAGI. Deletions cut 1 base from V and 0 bases from J, with 9 bases between. This CDR3 has 15 amino acids. CDR3 protein: CASSYYGRVNTEAFF. Here the CDR3 DNA reads TGTGCCAGCAGTTACTACGGCAGGGTGAACACTGAAGCTTTCTTT.

V gene TRBV7-2 combines with J gene TRBJ2-3; 11 bases are a match to TRBD2. V was clipped by 4 bases and J by 5 bases; unmatched bases: 11. This CDR3 spans 17 amino acids. Germline CDR1 is SGHTA and CDR2 is FQGNSA. The CDR3 coding sequence is TGTGCCAGCAGCTCTATGGGGGGACTAGCGGAGAAAGATACGCAGTATTTT. Its translation: CASSSMGGLAEKDTQYF.

The chain combines TRBV18 with TRBJ1-1; possible D gene TRBD1, 5 bases. Germline CDR1 reads KGHSH; CDR2 reads LQKENI. The CDR3 covers 14 residues. Trimming took 0 bases from V and 5 from J, leaving 10 bases between them. The CDR3: CASSPPTGRTEAFF. The CDR3 DNA is TGTGCCAGCTCACCACCCACAGGACGGACTGAAGCTTTCTTT.